These 8 T cell receptor beta chains were all obtained from the same sample, sequenced in a study of blood T cells in healthy people across ages. Alongside a J-beta primer mix, a sample-barcoded 5' primer served in a second PCR lasting about 6 to 12 cycles. TCRdb ran MiXCR on the 5' RACE reads and lists one entry per CDR3 protein. The table lists approximately 880,000 distinct CDR3 sequences, 40% to 60% of them singletons. What was sequenced was blood. All receptors come from a man under 40 in good health.

V is TRBV27 and J is TRBJ2-7; TRBD1 agrees at 9 bases. The J call may be faulty, since TRBJ2-5 better matches the DNA end. The germline V gene encodes CDR1 MNHEY and CDR2 SMNVEV (reference sequence). The CDR3 extends over 15 amino acids. DNA of the CDR3: TGTGCCAGCAGTTTTTTGGGACAGGGAAGGGAGACCCAGTACTTC. This translates into CASSFLGQGRETQYF.

This clonotype was seen a handful of times. The chain recombines TRBV27 with TRBJ2-1; D remains ambiguous. The CDR3 runs to 14 residues. CDR1 and CDR2 (germline): MNHEY, SMNVEV (reference sequence). V shed 3 bases and J shed 3 bases, with 9 bases lying between them. CDR3 in amino acids: CASSLIGLYNEQFF. In DNA, the CDR3 is TGTGCCAGCAGTTTGATAGGTCTCTACAATGAGCAGTTCTTC.

V gene TRBV5-1 combines with J gene TRBJ2-7, with 8 bases fitting TRBD1. Germline V gene data show CDR1 as SGHRS and CDR2 as YFSETQ. This CDR3 has 14 residues. Trimming cost V 3 bases and J 6 bases; bases outside gene matches: 8. The CDR3 DNA follows: TGCGCCAGCAGCTCGACAGGGGCCCTCTCCGAGCAGTACTTC. Its translation is CASSSTGALSEQYF. Full variable domain (outside the CDR3, taken from reference TRBV5-1 and TRBJ2-7): KAGVTQTPRYLIKTRGQQVTLSCSPISGHRSVSWYQQTPGQGLQFLFEYFSETQRNKGNFPGRFSGRQFSNSRSEMNVSTLELGDSALYLCASSSTGALSEQYFGPGTRLTVT.

This clonotype has only a few counts. The chain uses TRBV27 and TRBJ2-1; D is unclear. The germline V gene encodes CDR1 MNHEY and CDR2 SMNVEV (reference sequence). V was cut by 8 bases and J by 3 bases, with 11 bases left in between. This CDR3 has 13 residues. For the CDR3, the DNA is TGTGCCAGCGGTCGTTGGGACTACAATGAGCAGTTCTTC. Amino acid sequence: CASGRWDYNEQFF.

This clonotype has only a few counts. The chain links TRBV28 to TRBJ2-1; the D is unclear. CDR1 is MDHEN, CDR2 SYDVKM, per germline. The CDR3 contains 11 residues. Trimming took off 2 bases at V and 11 bases at J, with 7 bases between the two ends. CDR3: CASSLRQKQFF. In DNA form, the CDR3 reads TGTGCCAGCAGTTTAAGGCAGAAGCAGTTCTTC.

This sequence joins TRBV7-9 and TRBJ2-1, with D possibly TRBD2 on 5 matching bases. The germline V gene has CDR1 SEHNR and CDR2 FQNEAQ (reference sequence). The V and J ends lost 6 bases and 0 bases respectively, with 12 bases between them. The CDR3 contains 15 residues. The CDR3 sequence is CASRQAESSYNEQFF. The CDR3, as DNA: TGTGCCAGCAGACAAGCGGAGAGCTCCTACAATGAGCAGTTCTTC.

In nucleotides, the CDR3 is TGCGCCAGCACCTGGAGGGGGTCAGATACGCAGTATTTT. This codes for CASTWRGSDTQYF. The rearrangement links TRBV5-1 to TRBJ2-3; perhaps D is TRBD1 or TRBD2 (6 bases each). V was trimmed by 6 bases and J by 4 bases, leaving 12 bases between them. This CDR3 contains 13 residues. The germline V gene encodes CDR1 SGHRS and CDR2 YFSETQ.

The chain carries TRBV7-2 and TRBJ2-7; D unresolved. This CDR3 spans 15 amino acids. Germline V lookup: CDR1 SGHTA, CDR2 FQGNSA. Trimming removed 0 bases at V and 1 base at J, with 10 bases between. CDR3 in amino acids: CASSLASYSSYEQYF. DNA of the CDR3: TGTGCCAGCAGCTTAGCGTCCTATTCTTCCTACGAGCAGTACTTC.